A selection of T cell receptor beta chains follows, all from one sample in a study of cytomegalovirus exposure and HLA in healthy donors. The protocol was immunoSEQ multiplex PCR, while the TCRdb copy is restricted to in-frame clones and leaves out a portion. The sample records 140,000 to 150,000 clones, around 80% being singletons. The source material was PBMCs. The origin of the receptors is a female donor in good health and CMV-seronegative. Both conserved end residues are part of each CDR3.

v_call: TRBV4-1; j_call: TRBJ1-4; cdr3_aa: CASSSPPGQGPLNEKLFF
v_call: TRBV7-2; j_call: TRBJ1-1; cdr3_aa: CASSIGTANTEAFF
v_call: TRBV19; j_call: TRBJ2-7; cdr3_aa: CASSMHSFYEQYF
v_call: TRBV5-1; j_call: TRBJ2-3; cdr3_aa: CASSRDRGDTQYF
v_call: TRBV6-4; j_call: TRBJ2-1; cdr3_aa: CASSPSGGASEQFF
v_call: TRBV15; j_call: TRBJ1-2; cdr3_aa: CATSTLPIVVGQGNYGYTF
v_call: TRBV4-3; j_call: TRBJ1-1; cdr3_aa: CASSQSTGGGNTEAFF
v_call: TRBV4-2; j_call: TRBJ2-7; cdr3_aa: CASSQGGLVVGEQYF
v_call: TRBV5-1; j_call: TRBJ2-7; cdr3_aa: CASSLTGTYEQYF
v_call: TRBV2; j_call: TRBJ2-7; cdr3_aa: CASSFTYEQYF
v_call: TRBV18; j_call: TRBJ1-3; cdr3_aa: CASSLRDSPSGNTIYF
v_call: TRBV7-3; j_call: TRBJ2-7; cdr3_aa: CASSKGAHYEQYF
v_call: TRBV5-4; j_call: TRBJ1-6; cdr3_aa: CASSLEAGYNSPLHF
v_call: TRBV7-9; j_call: TRBJ1-1; cdr3_aa: CASSYFAGGTEAFF
v_call: TRBV6-1; j_call: TRBJ1-2; cdr3_aa: CASSANQRYNYGYPF
v_call: TRBV30; j_call: TRBJ1-1; cdr3_aa: CAWSVMGRNTEAFF
v_call: TRBV5-1; j_call: TRBJ2-3; cdr3_aa: CASSLEVSPGDTQYF
v_call: TRBV28; j_call: TRBJ2-7; cdr3_aa: CASSLADSPIPYEQYF
v_call: TRBV9; j_call: TRBJ1-1; cdr3_aa: CASSPTGVNTEAFF
v_call: TRBV7-2; j_call: TRBJ1-2; cdr3_aa: CASSLVPDSPRDGYTF
v_call: TRBV5-1; j_call: TRBJ2-1; cdr3_aa: CASGLDRDNEQFF
v_call: TRBV4-1; j_call: TRBJ2-1; cdr3_aa: CASSPRDRSNGGTYEQFF